The 30 T cell receptor beta chains in this list originate from one sample, sequenced in a study of T cell changes during pregnancy in multiple sclerosis. Data came from immunoSEQ multiplex PCR; TCRdb stores just in-frame clones and leaves some out. The table shows approximately 40,000 clones, with around nine tenths occurring only once. The sequenced sample was CD4+ T cells from peripheral blood mononuclear cells, obtained after pregnancy. These receptors came from a female donor in good health, enrolled as a control in a pregnancy study.

The rearrangement links TRBV27 to TRBJ1-3, with D perhaps TRBD1 (5 bases). Trimming shortened V by 3 bases and J by 4 bases, and 7 bases separated the two germline ends. The germline V gene encodes CDR1 MNHEY and CDR2 SMNVEV (reference sequence). CDR3 size: 13 residues. The CDR3 DNA follows: TGTGCCAGCAGTTTTACAGGAGGAAACACCATATATTTT. Encoded protein: CASSFTGGNTIYF.

The V call is TRBV29-1, the J call TRBJ2-2, with 9 bases lining up with TRBD1. The V gene's germline CDR1 is SQVTM and CDR2 ANQGSEA. The CDR3 extends over 13 amino acids. The J segment lost 4 bases and the V segment lost 5 bases, leaving 2 bases of the junction unmatched. The CDR3 DNA reads as TGCAGCGTTATGACAGGGGGCACCGGGGAGCTGTTTTTT. Its protein product is CSVMTGGTGELFF.

J is TRBJ1-1 and V is TRBV18; a weak D match, TRBD1 (5 bases). V was cut by 0 bases and J by 7 bases, with 9 bases left in between. CDR1 is KGHSH and CDR2 is LQKENI in the germline V gene. This CDR3 comprises 13 residues. The CDR3 DNA is TGTGCCAGCTCACCACCCTCGACAGATGAAGCTTTCTTT. As protein: CASSPPSTDEAFF.

The chain employs TRBV12-5 and TRBJ1-1, with D possibly TRBD1 on 6 matching bases. CDR3 length: 14 amino acids. V was trimmed by 6 bases and J by 1 base, leaving 12 bases between them. The germline V gene encodes CDR1 LGHNT and CDR2 FRNRAP. The CDR3 DNA follows: TGTGCTAGTGGCCAATTAGGGGGGAACACTGAAGCTTTCTTT. Amino acid sequence: CASGQLGGNTEAFF.

This chain connects TRBV6-4 to TRBJ1-2; 9 nucleotides align to TRBD1. The CDR3 contains 15 residues. Germline CDR1 reads MRHNA; CDR2 reads SNTAGT. Unmatched junction bases numbered 7, after V lost 4 bases and J lost 4 bases. The CDR3 spells CASSARGQGTYGYTF. CDR3 nucleotide sequence: TGTGCCAGCAGTGCAAGAGGACAGGGGACCTATGGCTACACCTTC.

The chain joins TRBV6-5 to TRBJ1-1, with TRBD1 matching over 7 bases. Germline CDR1 MNHEY, CDR2 SVGAGI. V gave up 5 bases and J gave up 0 bases; unmatched junction bases: 6. The CDR3 runs to 15 residues. The CDR3 bases are TGTGCCAGCAGTCACCGGGACAGTATGAACACTGAAGCTTTCTTT. Translating gives CASSHRDSMNTEAFF.

The chain combines TRBV6-5 with TRBJ2-1; 11 bases are a match to TRBD2. The CDR3 runs 16 residues. V lost 0 bases, J lost 9 bases, and 7 bases stayed unmatched. CDR1 is MNHEY, CDR2 SVGAGI, per germline. DNA for the CDR3: TGTGCCAGCAGTTACTCGAGGCTAGCGGGAGGCGGTGAGCAGTTCTTC. Residues: CASSYSRLAGGGEQFF.

The chain links TRBV11-2 to TRBJ2-5; the D gene is possibly TRBD1 (6 bases). This CDR3 spans 13 amino acids. V lost 5 bases and J 2 bases, leaving 9 bases between the germline ends. Germline V lookup: CDR1 SGHAT, CDR2 FQNNGV. The CDR3 region has the DNA TGTGCCAGCAGCAAGGGGGTTCAAGAGACCCAGTACTTC. Amino acid sequence: CASSKGVQETQYF. Full variable domain (missing parts from reference TRBV11-2 and TRBJ2-5): EAGVAQSPRYKIIEKRQSVAFWCNPISGHATLYWYQQILGQGPKLLIQFQNNGVVDDSQLPKDRFSAERLKGVDSTLKIQPAKLEDSAVYLCASSKGVQETQYFGPGTRLLVL.

The chain uses TRBV5-1 and TRBJ2-7; no definite D call. Germline V gene lookup returns CDR1 SGHRS and CDR2 YFSETQ. CDR3 length: 15 residues. V lost 2 bases and J 0 bases, leaving 12 bases between the germline ends. CDR3 amino acids: CASSLRQDSSYEQYF. In nucleotides, the CDR3 is TGCGCCAGCAGCTTACGGCAGGATAGCTCCTACGAGCAGTACTTC.

The chain employs TRBV2 and TRBJ2-1, with D perhaps matching TRBD2 (5 bases). CDR1 is SNHLY and CDR2 is FYNNEI in the germline V gene. This CDR3 comprises 13 residues. Trimming left V 2 bases short and J 8 bases short, with 10 bases between. CDR3 loop: CASSENSGDEQFF. The CDR3 coding sequence is TGTGCCAGCAGTGAAAACTCCGGGGATGAGCAGTTCTTC.

The chain has TRBV7-2 and TRBJ1-1, with D perhaps TRBD1 (5 bases). The CDR3 runs to 14 residues. V was pared by 7 bases and J by 3 bases, with 15 bases between. Germline values: CDR1 SGHTA, CDR2 FQGNSA. The CDR3 coding sequence is TGTGCCAGCACCTATAGGGGAGGGGACACTGAAGCTTTCTTT. As protein: CASTYRGGDTEAFF.

The rearrangement links TRBV10-3 to TRBJ2-5; TRBD2 aligns across 7 bases. Germline assignment: CDR1 ENHRY and CDR2 SYGVKD. With V trimmed by 0 bases and J by 2 bases, 6 bases remained unmatched. The CDR3 loop spans 16 amino acids. Here the CDR3 reads CAISESGGGVQETQYF. CDR3 in DNA: TGTGCCATCAGTGAGTCGGGGGGAGGGGTACAAGAGACCCAGTACTTC.

CDR3 in amino acids: CASSFGTSRETQYF. The DNA of the CDR3 is TGCGCCAGCAGCTTTGGGACTAGCAGAGAGACCCAGTACTTC. V usage is TRBV5-1 and J usage is TRBJ2-5; 9 nucleotides agree with TRBD2. With V trimmed by 2 bases and J by 4 bases, 3 bases remained unmatched. The CDR3 runs to 14 residues. The germline gives CDR1 SGHRS, CDR2 YFSETQ.

The V call is TRBV6-5, the J call TRBJ1-4; D not resolved. From germline, CDR1 is MNHEY and CDR2 SVGAGI. The CDR3 runs to 11 residues. Trimming took off 6 bases at V and 11 bases at J, with 10 bases between the two ends. The CDR3 region is CASREGGKLFF. The CDR3 DNA reads TGTGCCAGCAGAGAAGGAGGGAAACTGTTTTTT.

This chain connects TRBV30 to TRBJ2-2; 8 nucleotides match TRBD2. This CDR3 comprises 17 residues. V lost 8 bases and J lost 0; bases outside the gene matches: 14. The germline gives CDR1 GTSNPN, CDR2 SVGIG (reference sequence). The chain's CDR3 is CAGGALLAGTNTGELFF. CDR3 nucleotides: TGTGCCGGGGGGGCCCTCCTAGCGGGTACGAACACCGGGGAGCTGTTTTTT.

The chain has TRBV7-9 and TRBJ2-5; TRBD1 aligns across 10 bases. Germline V CDR1 and CDR2: SEHNR, FQNEAQ (reference sequence). J was trimmed by 5 bases and V by 5 bases; bases with no gene match: 5. The CDR3 sequence is 14 residues long. CDR3 sequence: CASSHKGQGETQYF. The CDR3 DNA reads TGTGCCAGCAGCCACAAGGGACAGGGGGAGACCCAGTACTTC.

The chain joins TRBV15 to TRBJ2-2, with TRBD2 identical over 7 bases. The CDR3 is 14 amino acids. V shed 1 base, J shed 4 bases, and the junction held 0 bases outside the gene matches. Germline-derived CDR1 and CDR2 are LNHNV and YYDKDF (reference sequence). In DNA, the CDR3 is TGTGCCACCAGCAGAGGGGGGGGCACCGGGGAGCTGTTTTTT. Its protein product is CATSRGGGTGELFF.

The rearrangement links TRBV10-2 to TRBJ1-1; maybe TRBD1 (6 bases). Trimming shortened V by 7 bases and J by 0 bases, and 9 bases separated the two germline ends. Germline CDR1 reads WSHSY; CDR2 reads SAAADI. CDR3 length: 13 amino acids. CDR3 region: CASNQGMNTEAFF. DNA of the CDR3: TGCGCCAGCAACCAGGGGATGAACACTGAAGCTTTCTTT.

The V call is TRBV19, the J call TRBJ1-1; the D is unclear. Germline V lookup: CDR1 LNHDA, CDR2 SQIVND (reference sequence). This CDR3 is 14 amino acids long. Trimming pared 2 bases from V and 1 base from J, leaving 8 bases between. CDR3 loop: CASSINTANTEAFF. The CDR3 nucleotides read TGTGCCAGTAGTATAAATACAGCGAACACTGAAGCTTTCTTT.

The V gene is TRBV7-9, the J gene TRBJ1-4; D ambiguous. V lost 0 bases and J lost 8, with 10 bases in between. CDR1 is SEHNR, CDR2 FQNEAQ, per germline (reference sequence). The CDR3 spans 14 residues. DNA for the CDR3: TGTGCCAGCAGCTTAGCGACAACGGGGGAAAAACTGTTTTTT. Protein sequence: CASSLATTGEKLFF.

This CDR3 reads CASSWPDRVNTEAFF. The CDR3 coding sequence is TGTGCCAGCAGCTGGCCTGACAGGGTCAACACTGAAGCTTTCTTT. The chain combines TRBV5-6 with TRBJ1-1; 7 nucleotides line up with TRBD1. From germline, CDR1 is SGHDT and CDR2 YYEEEE. The CDR3 extends over 15 amino acids. V lost 3 bases, J lost 2 bases, and 7 bases stayed unmatched.

The V call is TRBV19, the J call TRBJ2-5, with 13 bases identical to TRBD2. Germline assignment: CDR1 LNHDA and CDR2 SQIVND (reference sequence). After removal of 4 bases from V and 5 bases from J, the junction contained 10 bases not matched to a gene. There are 17 residues in the CDR3. CDR3 sequence: CASSKQLAGGLGETQYF. The CDR3 region has the DNA TGTGCCAGTAGTAAACAACTAGCGGGAGGGTTGGGCGAGACCCAGTACTTC.

The V call is TRBV30, the J call TRBJ1-5; D is undetermined. Germline lookup yields CDR1 GTSNPN and CDR2 SVGIG (reference sequence). The CDR3 extends over 10 amino acids. DNA of the CDR3: TGTGCTGTTGGTAGCCAGCCCCAGCATTTT. It encodes CAVGSQPQHF.

The chain links TRBV6-5 to TRBJ1-4, with TRBD1 matching 10 bases. CDR1 MNHEY and CDR2 SVGAGI come from the germline V gene. The CDR3 has 13 amino acids. J was trimmed by 10 bases and V by 4 bases; bases with no gene match: 3. This chain's CDR3 is CASSFGQGGKLFF. The CDR3 DNA sequence: TGTGCCAGCAGTTTCGGACAGGGGGGAAAACTGTTTTTT.

The chain employs TRBV6-6 and TRBJ2-7; D is perhaps TRBD1 (7 bases). Trimming took off 6 bases at V and 5 bases at J, with 23 bases between the two ends. CDR1 is MNHNY, CDR2 SVGAGI, per germline (reference sequence). The CDR3 loop spans 16 amino acids. The CDR3 loop is CASSRRRDHGQDEQYF. The CDR3 DNA is TGTGCCAGCAGCCGACGGCGGGACCATGGACAGGACGAGCAGTACTTC.

The V call is TRBV10-3, the J call TRBJ2-5; TRBD2 matches 8 bases. Germline V gives CDR1 ENHRY, CDR2 SYGVKD. The CDR3 totals 14 residues. Trimming removed 5 bases from V and 3 bases from J; junction bases left unmatched: 5. This CDR3 reads CAISSGGAEETQYF. The CDR3 bases are TGTGCCATCAGTAGCGGGGGAGCAGAAGAGACCCAGTACTTC.

Here the CDR3 DNA reads TGTGCCATCAGTCAGGACAGGGGGCGTAACTATGGCTACACCTTC. This encodes CAISQDRGRNYGYTF. The chain recombines TRBV10-3 with TRBJ1-2; 11 bases are a match to TRBD1. V gave up 5 bases and J gave up 1 base; unmatched junction bases: 3. This CDR3 is built from 15 residues. Germline V gene lookup returns CDR1 ENHRY and CDR2 SYGVKD.

The chain has TRBV6-6 and TRBJ2-7, with TRBD1 matching 8 bases. Germline CDR1 is MNHNY and CDR2 is SVGAGI (reference sequence). The V and J ends lost 6 bases and 3 bases, in that order; junction bases with no gene match: 7. The CDR3 loop spans 14 amino acids. CDR3 protein: CASSQWTGLYEQYF. CDR3 DNA: TGTGCCAGCAGCCAGTGGACAGGGCTCTACGAGCAGTACTTC.

J is TRBJ2-3 and V is TRBV7-8; a weak D match, TRBD2 (6 bases). Trimming took 0 bases from V and 2 from J, leaving 9 bases between them. The CDR3 has 15 residues. Looked up from germline, CDR1 is SGHVS and CDR2 is FQNEAQ. CDR3: CASSLAGRDTDTQYF. The CDR3, as DNA: TGTGCCAGCAGCTTAGCGGGGCGGGACACAGATACGCAGTATTTT.

This sequence joins TRBV5-1 and TRBJ1-3; perhaps TRBD1 as D (6 bases). The CDR3 contains 16 residues. Trimming stripped 3 bases from V and 0 bases from J, with 13 bases between. Germline V gene sequence: CDR1 SGHRS, CDR2 YFSETQ. The CDR3 sequence is CASSYGQTISGNTIYF. CDR3 DNA sequence: TGCGCCAGCAGCTACGGACAGACCATCTCTGGAAACACCATATATTTT. The complete variable domain, with remaining parts taken from reference TRBV5-1 and TRBJ1-3, reads KAGVTQTPRYLIKTRGQQVTLSCSPISGHRSVSWYQQTPGQGLQFLFEYFSETQRNKGNFPGRFSGRQFSNSRSEMNVSTLELGDSALYLCASSYGQTISGNTIYFGEGSWLTVV.